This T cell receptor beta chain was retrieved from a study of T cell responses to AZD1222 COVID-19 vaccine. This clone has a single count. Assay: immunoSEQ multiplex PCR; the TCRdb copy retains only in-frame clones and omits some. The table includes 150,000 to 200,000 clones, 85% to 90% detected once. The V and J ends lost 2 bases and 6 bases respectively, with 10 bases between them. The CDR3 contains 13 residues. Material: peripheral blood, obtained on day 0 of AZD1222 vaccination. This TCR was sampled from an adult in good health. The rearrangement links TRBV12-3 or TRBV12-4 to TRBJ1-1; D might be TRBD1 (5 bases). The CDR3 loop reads CASSLPSGPEAFF. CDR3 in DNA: TGTGCCAGCAGTTTACCCTCGGGGCCTGAAGCTTTCTTT.